Below are 24 T cell receptor beta chains sequenced from a single sample in a study of blood T cell repertoires in COVID-19. TCRdb's copy holds only in-frame clones and misses some; the assay was immunoSEQ multiplex PCR. Of about 330,000 clones in the sample, just over 85% were seen once. Material: PBMCs or T cells enriched from blood (not recorded which). The origin of the receptors is a woman under 30 who had recovered from COVID-19.

The rearrangement links TRBV5-1 to TRBJ1-6, with 12 positions matching TRBD1. V gave up 3 bases and J gave up 10 bases; unmatched junction bases: 5. Germline lookup yields CDR1 SGHRS and CDR2 YFSETQ. The CDR3 runs to 15 residues. The CDR3 bases are TGCGCCAGCAGCTCACCGGGACAGGGGGCATCACCCCTCCACTTT. Protein sequence: CASSSPGQGASPLHF.

This clone was picked up one time. The gene calls are TRBV28 and TRBJ1-4; the D is unclear. Germline V gene sequence: CDR1 MDHEN, CDR2 SYDVKM. CDR3 size: 12 residues. V was cut by 4 bases and J by 8 bases, with 8 bases left in between. CDR3: CASSSSREKLFF. DNA for the CDR3: TGTGCCAGCAGTTCTAGTAGGGAAAAACTGTTTTTT.

This chain joins TRBV5-8 and TRBJ2-7; TRBD1 matches at 7 bases. The CDR3 extends over 14 amino acids. The germline CDR1 and CDR2 sequences are SGHTS and YDEGEE. Losses at the gene ends were 3 bases for V and 2 bases for J; bases not matched to a gene: 5. The CDR3: CASSSDRVTYEQYF. As DNA, the CDR3 is TGTGCCAGCAGCTCCGACAGGGTCACCTACGAGCAGTACTTC. The whole variable domain, filled in from reference TRBV5-8 and TRBJ2-7, reads EAGVTQSPTHLIKTRGQQATLRCSPISGHTSVYWYQQALGLGLQFLLWYDEGEERNRGNFPPRFSGRQFPNYSSELNVNALELEDSALYLCASSSDRVTYEQYFGPGTRLTVT.

The chain couples TRBV10-2 to TRBJ2-7; D gene ambiguous. The germline gives CDR1 WSHSY, CDR2 SAAADI. Trimming removed 3 bases at V and 6 bases at J, with 9 bases between. The CDR3 has 12 residues. The CDR3 loop is CASSESGAEQYF. As DNA, the CDR3 is TGCGCCAGCAGTGAAAGTGGAGCCGAGCAGTACTTC.

This clone was seen only once. The rearrangement joins TRBV28 to TRBJ2-5; 8 bases fit TRBD2. Trimming at V came to 3 bases and at J to 1 base, leaving 4 bases not matched to a gene. There are 15 residues in the CDR3. Germline V gene lookup returns CDR1 MDHEN and CDR2 SYDVKM. The CDR3 protein is CASSLIAGSQETQYF. In nucleotides, the CDR3 is TGTGCCAGCAGTTTGATAGCGGGAAGCCAAGAGACCCAGTACTTC.

The chain uses TRBV5-1 and TRBJ1-2; possibly TRBD1 for D (5 bases). The CDR3 sequence is 14 residues long. The ends were cut back, 0 bases at V and 3 bases at J, with 9 bases in the middle. Germline loops: CDR1 SGHRS, CDR2 YFSETQ. The CDR3 loop is CASSLVSGDYGYTF. As DNA, the CDR3 is TGCGCCAGCAGCTTGGTTTCGGGGGACTATGGCTACACCTTC.

This chain joins TRBV5-1 and TRBJ1-4, with D perhaps matching TRBD1 (5 bases). From germline, CDR1 is SGHRS and CDR2 YFSETQ. The CDR3 has 14 amino acids. The V gene lost 2 bases and the J gene lost 7 bases, with 12 bases spanning the gap. The chain's CDR3 is CASSFQQGGEKLFF. CDR3 DNA: TGCGCCAGCAGCTTTCAGCAGGGAGGTGAAAAACTGTTTTTT.

The chain carries TRBV7-3 and TRBJ2-1; TRBD2 agrees at 15 bases. Germline CDR1 is SGHTA and CDR2 is FQGTGA. Losses at the gene ends were 0 bases for V and 7 bases for J; bases not matched to a gene: 1. The CDR3 has 16 amino acids. DNA for the CDR3: TGTGCCAGCAGCTTAACTGGGACTAGCGGGAGGAATGAGCAGTTCTTC. It codes for CASSLTGTSGRNEQFF.

V and J are TRBV5-1 and TRBJ2-3, with D maybe TRBD2 (6 bases). V shed 5 bases and J shed 0 bases, with 13 bases lying between them. This CDR3 contains 15 residues. The V gene's germline CDR1 is SGHRS and CDR2 YFSETQ. The CDR3 is CASRAGTGSTDTQYF. In nucleotides, the CDR3 is TGCGCCAGCAGGGCCGGGACTGGGAGCACAGATACGCAGTATTTT.

This clone was seen a few times. The CDR3 DNA reads TGCGCCAGCAGCTTCAGTTATGCAGGGGGTTCGAACACTGAAGCTTTCTTT. Residues: CASSFSYAGGSNTEAFF. The J gene is TRBJ1-1, the V gene TRBV5-1; TRBD1 agrees at 7 bases. Trimming cost V 2 bases and J 1 base; bases outside gene matches: 11. There are 17 residues in the CDR3. CDR1 is SGHRS, CDR2 YFSETQ, per germline.

This clone was seen only once. The V gene is TRBV2, the J gene TRBJ2-2, with D possibly TRBD1 on 5 matching bases. The V gene lost 8 bases and the J gene lost 4 bases, with 8 bases spanning the gap. The CDR3 loop spans 12 amino acids. CDR1 and CDR2 (germline): SNHLY, FYNNEI. The CDR3, as DNA: TGTGCCAGCCGACAGTTCACCGGGGAGCTGTTTTTT. Translated, it gives CASRQFTGELFF.

The chain links TRBV7-2 to TRBJ2-4, with 7 bases matching TRBD2. V gave up 0 bases and J gave up 2 bases; unmatched junction bases: 1. Germline loops: CDR1 SGHTA, CDR2 FQGNSA. The CDR3 spans 15 residues. The CDR3 region is CASSLAGGSKNIQYF. CDR3 bases: TGTGCCAGCAGCTTAGCGGGGGGGTCCAAAAACATTCAGTACTTC. Full variable domain (remainder filled in from reference TRBV7-2 and TRBJ2-4): GAGVSQSPSNKVTEKGKDVELRCDPISGHTALYWYRQSLGQGLEFLIYFQGNSAPDKSGLPSDRFSAERTGGSVSTLTIQRTQQEDSAVYLCASSLAGGSKNIQYFGAGTRLSVL.

This sequence joins TRBV10-2 and TRBJ1-2, with D unclear. The CDR3 is 12 residues long. The germline V and J ends were trimmed by 3 bases and 6 bases, with 8 bases remaining between them. CDR1 and CDR2 from the germline V gene are WSHSY and SAAADI. The CDR3 reads CASSEARNGYTF. The CDR3 DNA is TGCGCCAGCAGTGAAGCGAGAAATGGCTACACCTTC.

The chain uses TRBV4-2 and TRBJ2-7; D is uncertain. This CDR3 spans 12 amino acids. V lost 0 bases and J 7 bases, leaving 7 bases between the germline ends. CDR1 and CDR2 from the germline V gene are LGHNA and YNFKEQ. The CDR3 spells CASSQDSVEQYF. The CDR3 DNA follows: TGTGCCAGCAGCCAAGATTCAGTTGAGCAGTACTTC.

This rearrangement joins TRBV2 to TRBJ2-1; unclear D gene. The CDR3 consists of 13 residues. V was cut by 8 bases and J by 0 bases, with 8 bases left in between. The germline V gene has CDR1 SNHLY and CDR2 FYNNEI. The CDR3 region is CASLRYSYNEQFF. CDR3 nucleotides: TGTGCCAGCCTCCGGTACTCCTACAATGAGCAGTTCTTC.

The V gene is TRBV4-1, the J gene TRBJ1-5; D possibly corresponds to TRBD1 (6 bases). CDR3 length: 17 amino acids. V was clipped by 2 bases and J by 2 bases, with 16 bases between them. Germline V lookup: CDR1 MGHRA, CDR2 YSYEKL. Here the CDR3 reads CASSQLTGADGNQPQHF. The CDR3 DNA reads as TGCGCCAGCAGCCAATTGACAGGCGCCGACGGCAATCAGCCCCAGCATTTT.

The rearrangement links TRBV6-5 to TRBJ1-1; the D gene is possibly TRBD1 (5 bases). V was cut by 0 bases and J by 1 base, with 6 bases left in between. CDR1 and CDR2 from the germline V gene are MNHEY and SVGAGI. The CDR3 length is 14 residues. CDR3 sequence: CASSYSGGNTEAFF. As DNA, the CDR3 is TGTGCCAGCAGTTACTCGGGGGGGAACACTGAAGCTTTCTTT.

This rearrangement joins TRBV5-6 to TRBJ2-1; 7 bases line up with TRBD1. V lost 1 base and J lost 7; bases outside the gene matches: 5. Germline V gene data show CDR1 as SGHDT and CDR2 as YYEEEE. This CDR3 spans 14 amino acids. In nucleotides, the CDR3 is TGTGCCAGCAGCTTGCCCTTGACAGGGAATGAGCAGTTCTTC. Protein sequence: CASSLPLTGNEQFF.

The chain links TRBV7-8 to TRBJ1-5; perhaps TRBD1 as D (6 bases). V shed 0 bases and J shed 7 bases, with 19 bases lying between them. The CDR3 totals 17 residues. Germline V CDR1 and CDR2: SGHVS, FQNEAQ. The CDR3 region has the DNA TGTGCCAGCAGCTTAGCCCCTAGGGGGGGGCGAGGGCAGCCCCAGCATTTT. Translated, it gives CASSLAPRGGRGQPQHF.

For the CDR3, the DNA is TGCGCCAGCAGCTTGGAAAGCATTGGGGGGGAGACCCAGTACTTC. The encoded protein is CASSLESIGGETQYF. The gene calls are TRBV5-1 and TRBJ2-5, with D possibly matching TRBD2 (6 bases). This CDR3 contains 15 residues. The V gene lost 0 bases and the J gene lost 5 bases, with 14 bases spanning the gap. The germline V gene has CDR1 SGHRS and CDR2 YFSETQ. Variable domain in full (rest from reference TRBV5-1 and TRBJ2-5): KAGVTQTPRYLIKTRGQQVTLSCSPISGHRSVSWYQQTPGQGLQFLFEYFSETQRNKGNFPGRFSGRQFSNSRSEMNVSTLELGDSALYLCASSLESIGGETQYFGPGTRLLVL.

The rearrangement links TRBV5-6 to TRBJ2-5, with 11 bases matching TRBD2. The length of the CDR3 is 15 residues. After removal of 4 bases from V and 2 bases from J, the junction contained 4 bases not matched to a gene. Germline V CDR1 and CDR2: SGHDT, YYEEEE. CDR3 in DNA: TGTGCCAGCAGCCGACTAGCGGGGCAACAAGAGACCCAGTACTTC. Amino acid sequence: CASSRLAGQQETQYF.

This chain links TRBV9 with TRBJ1-3, with D unclear. The CDR3 is made up of 16 amino acids. Trimming pared 3 bases from V and 3 bases from J, leaving 16 bases between. CDR1 SGDLS and CDR2 YYNGEE come from the germline V gene. The CDR3: CASSAPTSGIGNTIYF. The DNA of the CDR3 is TGTGCCAGCAGCGCCCCCACTTCCGGGATTGGAAACACCATATATTTT.

This chain uses TRBV9 with TRBJ1-6; D remains unclear. Germline V gene data show CDR1 as SGDLS and CDR2 as YYNGEE. The CDR3 loop spans 15 amino acids. V shed 3 bases and J shed 10 bases, with 17 bases lying between them. In DNA form, the CDR3 reads TGTGCCAGCAGCGCTTCACGGGGAACTGGCTCACCCCTCCACTTT. It codes for CASSASRGTGSPLHF.

This clone has just a few counts. The rearrangement uses TRBV12-3 or TRBV12-4 and TRBJ1-5, with 8 positions matching TRBD1. This CDR3 has 13 residues. Trimming at V came to 6 bases and at J to 3 bases, leaving 1 base not matched to a gene. The CDR3 DNA follows: TGTGCCAGCAGGGGACAGGACAATCAGCCCCAGCATTTT. Translating gives CASRGQDNQPQHF.